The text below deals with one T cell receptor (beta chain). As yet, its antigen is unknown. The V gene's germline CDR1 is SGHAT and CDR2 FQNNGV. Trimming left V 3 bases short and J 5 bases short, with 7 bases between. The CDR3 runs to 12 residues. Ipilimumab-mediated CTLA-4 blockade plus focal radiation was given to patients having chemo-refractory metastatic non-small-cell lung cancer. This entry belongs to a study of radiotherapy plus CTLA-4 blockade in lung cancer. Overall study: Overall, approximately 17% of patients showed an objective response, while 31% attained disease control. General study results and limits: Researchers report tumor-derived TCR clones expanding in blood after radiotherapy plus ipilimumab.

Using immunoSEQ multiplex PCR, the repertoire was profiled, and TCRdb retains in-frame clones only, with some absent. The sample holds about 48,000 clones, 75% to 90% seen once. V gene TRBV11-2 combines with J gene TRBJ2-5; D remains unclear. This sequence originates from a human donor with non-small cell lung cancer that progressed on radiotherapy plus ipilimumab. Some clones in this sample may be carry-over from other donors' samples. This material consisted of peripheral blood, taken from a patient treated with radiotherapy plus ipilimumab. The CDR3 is CASSFWRETQYF. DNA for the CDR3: TGTGCCAGCAGCTTTTGGCGGGAGACCCAGTACTTC.